The text below deals with one T cell receptor (beta chain). The antigen is unknown. The data originate from a study of identifying expanded T cells in peripheral blood. No infections or other immune events were documented during collection. Study results and limitations: Clone count variance between roughly 2-week samples rose with total template count. Over two and four weeks, about 15 and 19 clones changed, versus roughly 1.1 between replicates.

V lost 1 base, J lost 6 bases, and 6 bases stayed unmatched. CDR1 and CDR2 (germline): LNHDA, SQIVND (reference sequence). The CDR3 runs to 15 residues. Measured with immunoSEQ multiplex PCR; TCRdb has only the in-frame clones, and not every one. The sample consists of 60,000 to 80,000 clones, approximately 87% of them appearing once. The sequence was obtained from a person aged 18 to 75 in good health. The specimen sequenced was blood. The gene calls are TRBV19 and TRBJ1-5, with 7 nucleotides matching TRBD1. CDR3 amino acids: CASSIVTGYGQPQHF. For the CDR3, the DNA is TGTGCCAGTAGTATAGTGACAGGGTATGGTCAGCCCCAGCATTTT.